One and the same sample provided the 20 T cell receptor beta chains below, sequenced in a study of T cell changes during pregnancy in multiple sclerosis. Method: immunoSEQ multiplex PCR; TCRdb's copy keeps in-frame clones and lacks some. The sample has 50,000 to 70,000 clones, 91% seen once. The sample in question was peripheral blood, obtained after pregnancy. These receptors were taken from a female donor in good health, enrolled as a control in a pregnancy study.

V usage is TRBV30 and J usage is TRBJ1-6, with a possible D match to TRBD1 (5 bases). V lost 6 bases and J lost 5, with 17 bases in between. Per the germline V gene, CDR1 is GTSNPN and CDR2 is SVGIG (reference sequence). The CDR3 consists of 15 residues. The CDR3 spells CACQPIKGNNSPLHF. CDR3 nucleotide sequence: TGTGCCTGCCAACCGATCAAGGGGAATAATTCACCCCTCCACTTT.

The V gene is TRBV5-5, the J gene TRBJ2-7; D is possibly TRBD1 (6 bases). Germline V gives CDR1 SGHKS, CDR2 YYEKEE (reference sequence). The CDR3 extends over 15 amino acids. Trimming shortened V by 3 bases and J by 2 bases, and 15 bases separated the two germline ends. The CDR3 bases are TGTGCCAGCAGCTCTGGGACAATGTTGACCTACGAGCAGTACTTC. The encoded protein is CASSSGTMLTYEQYF.

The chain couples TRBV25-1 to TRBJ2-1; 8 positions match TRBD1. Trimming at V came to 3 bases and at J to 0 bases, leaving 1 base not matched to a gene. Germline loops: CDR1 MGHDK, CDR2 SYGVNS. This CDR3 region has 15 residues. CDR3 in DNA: TGTGCCAGCAGTGAGGGGACAGGCTCCTACAATGAGCAGTTCTTC. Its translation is CASSEGTGSYNEQFF.

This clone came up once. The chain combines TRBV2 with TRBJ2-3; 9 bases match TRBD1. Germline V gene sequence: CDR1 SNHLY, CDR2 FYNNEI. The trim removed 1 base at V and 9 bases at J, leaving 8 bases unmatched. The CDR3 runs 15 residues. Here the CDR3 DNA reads TGTGCCAGCAGTGAAGGACAGGGGGAGTTGGGCACGCAGTATTTT. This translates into CASSEGQGELGTQYF.

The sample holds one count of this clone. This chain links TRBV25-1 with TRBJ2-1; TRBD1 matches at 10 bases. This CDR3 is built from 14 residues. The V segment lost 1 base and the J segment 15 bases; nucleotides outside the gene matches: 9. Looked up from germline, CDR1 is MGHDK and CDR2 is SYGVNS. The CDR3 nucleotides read TGTGCCAGCAGTGAATCGGGTAAGGGACAGGGGCTGTTCTTC. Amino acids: CASSESGKGQGLFF.

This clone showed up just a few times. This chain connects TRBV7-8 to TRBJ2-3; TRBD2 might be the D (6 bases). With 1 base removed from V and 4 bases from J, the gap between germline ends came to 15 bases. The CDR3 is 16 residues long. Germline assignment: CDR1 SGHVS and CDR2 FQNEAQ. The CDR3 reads CASSLVEGWGPDTQYF. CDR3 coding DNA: TGTGCCAGCAGCTTAGTGGAGGGGTGGGGCCCAGATACGCAGTATTTT.

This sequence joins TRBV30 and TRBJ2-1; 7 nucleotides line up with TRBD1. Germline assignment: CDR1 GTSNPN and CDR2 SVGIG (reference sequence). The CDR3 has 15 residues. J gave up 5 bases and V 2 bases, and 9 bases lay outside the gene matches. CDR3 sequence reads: CAWSRLLTGDNEQFF. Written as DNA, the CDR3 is TGTGCCTGGAGTAGACTTTTAACAGGGGACAATGAGCAGTTCTTC. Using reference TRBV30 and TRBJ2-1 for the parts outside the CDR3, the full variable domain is SQTIHQWPATLVQPVGSPLSLECTVEGTSNPNLYWYRQAAGRGLQLLFYSVGIGQISSEVPQNLSASRPQDRQFILSSKKLLLSDSGFYLCAWSRLLTGDNEQFFGPGTRLTVL.

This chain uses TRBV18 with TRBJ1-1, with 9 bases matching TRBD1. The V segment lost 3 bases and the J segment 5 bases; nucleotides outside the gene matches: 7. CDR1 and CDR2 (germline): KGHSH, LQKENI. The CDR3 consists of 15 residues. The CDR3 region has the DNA TGTGCCAGCTCACCCACAGGGGGCGCGGGGACTGAAGCTTTCTTT. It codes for CASSPTGGAGTEAFF.

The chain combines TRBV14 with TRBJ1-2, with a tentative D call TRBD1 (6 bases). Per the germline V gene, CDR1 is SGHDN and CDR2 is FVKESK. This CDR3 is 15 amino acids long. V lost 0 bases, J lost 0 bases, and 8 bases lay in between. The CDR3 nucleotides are TGTGCCAGCAGCCAAGATAGGACAGCTAACTATGGCTACACCTTC. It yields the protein CASSQDRTANYGYTF.

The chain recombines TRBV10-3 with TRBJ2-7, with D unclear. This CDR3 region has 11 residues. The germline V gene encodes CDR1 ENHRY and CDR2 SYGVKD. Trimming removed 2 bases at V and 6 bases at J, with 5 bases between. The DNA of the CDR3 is TGTGCCATCAGTGAGATCGGCGAGCAGTACTTC. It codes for CAISEIGEQYF.

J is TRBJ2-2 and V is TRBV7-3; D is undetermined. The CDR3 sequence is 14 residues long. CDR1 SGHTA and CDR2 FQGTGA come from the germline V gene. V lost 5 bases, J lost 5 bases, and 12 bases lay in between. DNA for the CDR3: TGTGCCAGCAGCCAAACCCCCGGTACCGGGGAGCTGTTTTTT. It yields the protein CASSQTPGTGELFF. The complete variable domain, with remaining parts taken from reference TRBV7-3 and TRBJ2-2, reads GAGVSQTPSNKVTEKGKYVELRCDPISGHTALYWYRQSLGQGPEFLIYFQGTGAADDSGLPNDRFFAVRPEGSVSTLKIQRTERGDSAVYLCASSQTPGTGELFFGEGSRLTVL.

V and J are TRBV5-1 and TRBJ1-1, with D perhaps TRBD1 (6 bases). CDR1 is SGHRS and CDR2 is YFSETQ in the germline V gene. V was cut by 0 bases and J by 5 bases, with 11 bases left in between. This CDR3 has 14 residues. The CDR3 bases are TGCGCCAGCAGCTTGGGCAGGGGAGGGACTGAAGCTTTCTTT. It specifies CASSLGRGGTEAFF.

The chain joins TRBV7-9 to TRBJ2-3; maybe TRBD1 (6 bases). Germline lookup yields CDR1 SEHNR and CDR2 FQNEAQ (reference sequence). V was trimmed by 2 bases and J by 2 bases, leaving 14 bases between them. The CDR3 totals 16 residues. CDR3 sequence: CASSLLGTLNTDTQYF. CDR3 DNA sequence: TGTGCCAGCAGCTTACTCGGGACACTCAACACAGATACGCAGTATTTT.

CDR3 in DNA: TGTGCCAGCAGCCCCACTGGGCTCTCCTACAATGAGCAGTTCTTC. Translation: CASSPTGLSYNEQFF. The rearrangement uses TRBV4-2 and TRBJ2-1; D gene uncertain. The CDR3 is made up of 15 amino acids. Germline CDR1 and CDR2: LGHNA and YNFKEQ. V lost 4 bases and J 0 bases, leaving 10 bases between the germline ends.

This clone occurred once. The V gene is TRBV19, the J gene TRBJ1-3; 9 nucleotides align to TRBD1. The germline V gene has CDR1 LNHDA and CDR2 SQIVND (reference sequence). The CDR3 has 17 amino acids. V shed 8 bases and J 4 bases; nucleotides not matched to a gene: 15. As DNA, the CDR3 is TGTGCCAGTCAGGACTGGGACAGGGAGAATGGCGGAAACACCATATATTTT. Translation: CASQDWDRENGGNTIYF.

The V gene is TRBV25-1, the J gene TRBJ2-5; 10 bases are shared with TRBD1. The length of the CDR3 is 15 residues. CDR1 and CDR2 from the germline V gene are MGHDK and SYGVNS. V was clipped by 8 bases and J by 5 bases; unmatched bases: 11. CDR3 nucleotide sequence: TGTGCCAGCGGCAAGGACAGGGGGGTTGGGGAGACCCAGTACTTC. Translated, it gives CASGKDRGVGETQYF.

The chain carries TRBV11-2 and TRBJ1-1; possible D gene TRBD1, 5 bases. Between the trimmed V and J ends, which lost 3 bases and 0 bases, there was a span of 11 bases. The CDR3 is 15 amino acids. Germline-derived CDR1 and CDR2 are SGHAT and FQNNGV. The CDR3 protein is CASSFSTEMNTEAFF. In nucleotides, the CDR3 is TGTGCCAGCAGCTTTTCGACAGAGATGAACACTGAAGCTTTCTTT.

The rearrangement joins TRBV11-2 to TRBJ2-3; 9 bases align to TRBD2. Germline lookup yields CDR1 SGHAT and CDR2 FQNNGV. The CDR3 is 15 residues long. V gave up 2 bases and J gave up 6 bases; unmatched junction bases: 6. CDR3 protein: CASSLIGLAGDTQYF. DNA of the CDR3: TGTGCCAGCAGCTTAATCGGGCTAGCGGGGGATACGCAGTATTTT. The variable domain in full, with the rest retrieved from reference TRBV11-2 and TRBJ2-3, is EAGVAQSPRYKIIEKRQSVAFWCNPISGHATLYWYQQILGQGPKLLIQFQNNGVVDDSQLPKDRFSAERLKGVDSTLKIQPAKLEDSAVYLCASSLIGLAGDTQYFGPGTRLTVL.

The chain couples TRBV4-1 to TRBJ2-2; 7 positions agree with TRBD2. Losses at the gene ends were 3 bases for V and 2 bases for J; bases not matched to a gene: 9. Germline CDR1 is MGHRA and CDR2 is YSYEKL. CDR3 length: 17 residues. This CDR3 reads CASSHLRGDGNTGELFF. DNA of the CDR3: TGCGCCAGCAGCCACCTCCGGGGGGACGGAAACACCGGGGAGCTGTTTTTT.

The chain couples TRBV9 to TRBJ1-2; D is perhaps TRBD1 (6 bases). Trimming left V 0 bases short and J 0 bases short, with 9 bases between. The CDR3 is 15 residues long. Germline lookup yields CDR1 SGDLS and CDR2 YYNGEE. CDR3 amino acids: CASSVADRTNYGYTF. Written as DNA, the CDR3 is TGTGCCAGCAGCGTAGCGGACAGAACTAACTATGGCTACACCTTC.